This TCR beta chain originates from a study of beta chain features in type 1 diabetes. V was cut by 5 bases and J by 2 bases, with 9 bases left in between. Germline CDR1 and CDR2: SGHDN and FVKESK. The CDR3 is 13 amino acids. General study results and limits: More deletions and fewer insertions at VDJ junctions were seen in type 1 diabetes patients. Among all four CD4+ subsets, Type 1 diabetes patients had TCRB CDR3s that were moderately but significantly shorter.

The authors reverse transcribed all of the isolated RNA, so sequencing captured expressed TCRB transcripts. Profiled with immunoSEQ multiplex PCR; TCRdb holds only in-frame clones, not every one. Among 600,000 to 700,000 clones listed, 13% were seen once. As regards this clone: The target antigen is unknown.

The sequence came from a man younger than 35 with type 1 diabetes. The V gene is TRBV14, the J gene TRBJ1-1, with D possibly being TRBD1 (6 bases). Sequencing was performed on naive CD4+ T cells from blood. CDR3 in DNA: TGTGCCAGCAGCGTACAGGGTAACACTGAAGCTTTCTTT. It encodes CASSVQGNTEAFF.